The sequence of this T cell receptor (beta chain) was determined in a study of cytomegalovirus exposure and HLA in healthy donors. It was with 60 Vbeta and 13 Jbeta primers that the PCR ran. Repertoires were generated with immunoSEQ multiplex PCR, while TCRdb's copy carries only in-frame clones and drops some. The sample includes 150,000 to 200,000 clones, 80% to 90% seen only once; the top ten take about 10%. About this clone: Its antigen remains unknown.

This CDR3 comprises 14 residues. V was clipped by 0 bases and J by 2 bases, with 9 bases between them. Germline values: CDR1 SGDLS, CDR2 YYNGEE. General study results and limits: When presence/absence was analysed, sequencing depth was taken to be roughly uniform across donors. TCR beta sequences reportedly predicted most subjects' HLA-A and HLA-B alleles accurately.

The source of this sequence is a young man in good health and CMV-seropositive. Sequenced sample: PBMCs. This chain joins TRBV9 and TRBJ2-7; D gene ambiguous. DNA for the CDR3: TGTGCCAGCAGCGTAGGACGGGTGGCCTACGAGCAGTACTTC. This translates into CASSVGRVAYEQYF.